The next 31 T cell receptor beta chains were all read from a single sample in a study of CD8+ T cells in alopecia areata. The treatment denotes: oral pan-JAK inhibitor, 5-10 mg twice daily. RNA, once extracted, was reverse transcribed into cDNA for use as the sequencing template. Clones were sequenced by immunoSEQ multiplex PCR, and TCRdb holds only the in-frame ones, with some missing. The table records approximately 150,000 clones, approximately 86% of them present only once. Sequencing used CD8+ T cells sorted from blood, obtained at week 4, from a patient treated with tofacitinib. All receptors derive from a human donor with alopecia areata.

The V gene is TRBV27, the J gene TRBJ1-5; no definite D call. The germline CDR1 and CDR2 sequences are MNHEY and SMNVEV (reference sequence). This CDR3 has 13 amino acids. V was pared by 6 bases and J by 4 bases, with 10 bases between. The CDR3 here is CASSYRINQPQHF. In DNA form, the CDR3 reads TGTGCCAGCAGCTATCGTATAAATCAGCCCCAGCATTTT.

This chain joins TRBV5-4 and TRBJ2-1; 8 positions agree with TRBD2. The CDR3 spans 16 residues. After removal of 0 bases from V and 2 bases from J, the junction contained 4 bases not matched to a gene. Germline V gene lookup returns CDR1 SGHNT and CDR2 YYREEE (reference sequence). The CDR3 region is CASSLELAAAYNEQFF. CDR3 nucleotide sequence: TGTGCCAGCAGCTTGGAACTAGCGGCCGCCTACAATGAGCAGTTCTTC.

The rearrangement links TRBV13 to TRBJ2-1, with D possibly TRBD1 on 6 matching bases. Germline CDR1 PRHDT, CDR2 FYEKMQ (reference sequence). The CDR3 has 15 amino acids. V was shortened by 2 bases and J by 9 bases, with 17 bases between the two germline ends. The CDR3 is CASSLRLYRAGEQFF. CDR3 in DNA: TGTGCCAGCAGCTTAAGGCTTTACAGGGCCGGTGAGCAGTTCTTC.

This clone has only a few counts. The same CDR3 can be traced to other DNA sequences in this sample. V is TRBV5-4 and J is TRBJ2-3; D unresolved. The CDR3 totals 11 residues. V lost 0 bases, J lost 5 bases, and 1 base lay in between. Germline V lookup: CDR1 SGHNT, CDR2 YYREEE (reference sequence). This chain's CDR3 is CASSLGDTQYF. The CDR3 DNA is TGTGCCAGCAGCTTGGGAGATACGCAGTATTTT.

As DNA, the CDR3 is TGTGCCAGCAGCCTCGAGGGGGGTGAGTCACCCCTCCACTTT. Its protein product is CASSLEGGESPLHF. V gene TRBV7-2 combines with J gene TRBJ1-6; D perhaps matches TRBD1 (6 bases). The V end was cut by 5 bases, the J end by 10 bases, with 15 bases between. In germline, CDR1 is SGHTA, CDR2 FQGNSA. There are 14 residues in the CDR3.

The V call is TRBV12-5, the J call TRBJ1-2; 7 nucleotides match TRBD1. Germline CDR1 LGHNT, CDR2 FRNRAP. With 4 bases clipped from V and 0 bases from J, the junction kept 8 bases outside the gene matches. The CDR3 extends over 16 amino acids. The CDR3 DNA sequence: TGTGCTAGTGGTTCCCCGGAGGACAGGCCTAACTATGGCTACACCTTC. Its protein is CASGSPEDRPNYGYTF.

In regard to this clone: An end of the junction differs from the germline gene, which may be a read error. The chain combines TRBV7-2 with TRBJ2-7; TRBD1 matches at 8 bases. CDR3 length: 15 residues. Germline CDR1 reads SGHTA; CDR2 reads FQGNSA. The CDR3, as DNA: TGTGCCGGCAGCTGGGACTCAGGGGGCACCTACGAGCAGTACTTC. Translated: CAGSWDSGGTYEQYF.

The V and J genes are TRBV5-1 and TRBJ2-5, with D possibly TRBD2 on 5 matching bases. The germline V gene has CDR1 SGHRS and CDR2 YFSETQ. V lost 4 bases and J 1 base, leaving 8 bases between the germline ends. The CDR3 runs to 13 residues. CDR3 region: CASSPGIQETQYF. CDR3 coding DNA: TGCGCCAGCAGCCCCGGGATCCAAGAGACCCAGTACTTC.

The chain recombines TRBV11-2 with TRBJ2-1, with TRBD1 identical over 8 bases. The CDR3 covers 15 residues. V lost 5 bases and J lost 10; bases outside the gene matches: 13. CDR1 is SGHAT, CDR2 FQNNGV, per germline. CDR3 DNA: TGTGCCAGCAGCCTAAGACAGGGGTCCTTTCCAGAGCAGTTCTTC. It encodes CASSLRQGSFPEQFF.

This clone has more than one count but fewer than ten. Other DNA sequences from this sample encode an identical CDR3 as well. The chain links TRBV11-1 to TRBJ2-7; 8 bases agree with TRBD1. V gave up 4 bases and J gave up 5 bases; unmatched junction bases: 1. Germline assignment: CDR1 SGHAT and CDR2 FQDESV (reference sequence). CDR3 length: 12 residues. CDR3 sequence reads: CASSSTGDEQYF. DNA for the CDR3: TGTGCCAGCAGCTCGACAGGGGACGAGCAGTACTTC.

The rearrangement joins TRBV6-1 to TRBJ2-1; D possibly corresponds to TRBD2 (5 bases). In germline, CDR1 is MNHNS, CDR2 SASEGT. V shed 3 bases and J shed 5 bases, with 17 bases lying between them. The length of the CDR3 is 16 residues. In nucleotides, the CDR3 is TGTGCCAGCAGTGAGCTGGAGGCCGTCCTAAACAATGAGCAGTTCTTC. It encodes CASSELEAVLNNEQFF.

This clone was observed a single time. V and J are TRBV29-1 and TRBJ2-7; 7 nucleotides agree with TRBD1. The V segment lost 2 bases and the J segment 1 base; nucleotides outside the gene matches: 8. Looked up from germline, CDR1 is SQVTM and CDR2 is ANQGSEA. There are 15 residues in the CDR3. The CDR3 nucleotides are TGCAGCGTTGAATTGGCTACAGGGGATTCCTACGAGCAGTACTTC. Protein product: CSVELATGDSYEQYF.

The V call is TRBV5-1, the J call TRBJ2-7; TRBD2 might be the D (5 bases). Trimming left V 8 bases short and J 2 bases short, with 20 bases between. Looked up from germline, CDR1 is SGHRS and CDR2 is YFSETQ. CDR3 length: 15 residues. The CDR3 DNA sequence: TGCGCCAGTTCGAGCGGCTCAACCGGGACCTACGAGCAGTACTTC. It codes for CASSSGSTGTYEQYF.

The rearrangement uses TRBV15 and TRBJ2-3; no reliable D call. Germline V gives CDR1 LNHNV, CDR2 YYDKDF (reference sequence). The ends were cut back, 0 bases at V and 4 bases at J, with 5 bases in the middle. The CDR3 sequence is 13 residues long. The CDR3 loop is CATSRDQADTQYF. The CDR3 bases are TGTGCCACCAGCAGAGATCAAGCAGATACGCAGTATTTT.

The J gene is TRBJ2-1, the V gene TRBV19; D is perhaps TRBD1 (5 bases). Looked up from germline, CDR1 is LNHDA and CDR2 is SQIVND (reference sequence). Trimming took off 6 bases at V and 11 bases at J, with 11 bases between the two ends. CDR3 length: 11 residues. The CDR3 region is CASSQGPQQFF. CDR3 sequence (DNA): TGTGCCAGTAGCCAGGGCCCTCAGCAGTTCTTC.

This clone was detected a few times. The chain couples TRBV7-9 to TRBJ2-7; D gene uncertain. CDR1 is SEHNR, CDR2 FQNEAQ, per germline (reference sequence). The CDR3 contains 15 residues. The germline V and J ends were trimmed by 3 bases and 6 bases, with 18 bases remaining between them. The CDR3 region has the DNA TGTGCCAGCAGCTTGGGGATAGGGTCGGAAGGCGAGCAGTACTTC. Translation: CASSLGIGSEGEQYF.

J is TRBJ2-7 and V is TRBV5-1, with no clear D. Trimming pared 2 bases from V and 3 bases from J, leaving 9 bases between. Germline V gene data show CDR1 as SGHRS and CDR2 as YFSETQ. The CDR3 loop spans 13 amino acids. The CDR3 nucleotides read TGCGCCAGCAGCTTCGGGCCTTACTACGAGCAGTACTTC. Its protein product is CASSFGPYYEQYF.

As regards this clone: At one boundary the junction diverges from the germline segment, which might be a read error. The gene calls are TRBV12-5 and TRBJ2-1; D gene uncertain. Germline V gene data show CDR1 as LGHNT and CDR2 as FRNRAP. This CDR3 spans 13 amino acids. CDR3 sequence: CASGLVSYHEQFF. DNA of the CDR3: TGTGCTAGTGGTTTGGTTAGCTACCATGAGCAGTTCTTC.

The chain employs TRBV4-1 and TRBJ2-1, with D hard to call. Trimming left V 0 bases short and J 8 bases short, with 14 bases between. In germline, CDR1 is MGHRA, CDR2 YSYEKL. The CDR3 spans 15 residues. The CDR3 region has the DNA TGCGCCAGCAGCCAAGAGCCAAAAGGGCTCGATGAGCAGTTCTTC. Its protein is CASSQEPKGLDEQFF.

The V and J genes are TRBV7-9 and TRBJ2-7; D is uncertain. Germline CDR1 and CDR2: SEHNR and FQNEAQ (reference sequence). The V gene lost 6 bases and the J gene lost 5 bases, with 5 bases spanning the gap. The CDR3 has 10 amino acids. CDR3 protein: CASSPNEQYF. The CDR3 DNA reads TGTGCCAGCAGTCCAAACGAGCAGTACTTC.

The table lists this clone with a count of one. V is TRBV13 and J is TRBJ2-1; TRBD2 is a possible D gene (6 bases). The CDR3 runs to 14 residues. Trimming cost V 2 bases and J 7 bases, with 12 bases left between them. The germline gives CDR1 PRHDT, CDR2 FYEKMQ (reference sequence). CDR3 nucleotides: TGTGCCAGCAGCTTACGGGCGGGGAGGAATGAGCAGTTCTTC. Its protein product is CASSLRAGRNEQFF.

This clone has only a few counts. The genes are TRBV5-6 and TRBJ2-1; D might be TRBD1 or TRBD2, each matching 5 bases. CDR1 is SGHDT, CDR2 YYEEEE, per germline. Trimming took 3 bases from V and 8 from J, leaving 15 bases between them. The CDR3 consists of 14 residues. The chain's CDR3 is CASSSARDAHEQFF. DNA for the CDR3: TGTGCCAGCAGCTCCGCTCGGGACGCCCATGAGCAGTTCTTC.

The chain employs TRBV7-9 and TRBJ2-1, with 15 nucleotides matching TRBD2. J gave up 8 bases and V 5 bases, and 7 bases lay outside the gene matches. In germline, CDR1 is SEHNR, CDR2 FQNEAQ (reference sequence). The CDR3 contains 16 residues. This CDR3 reads CASSTGLAGGDHEQFF. CDR3 nucleotides: TGTGCCAGCAGCACCGGACTAGCGGGAGGGGACCATGAGCAGTTCTTC.

The rearrangement uses TRBV29-1 and TRBJ2-2; TRBD1 matches at 8 bases. CDR1 is SQVTM, CDR2 ANQGSEA, per germline. J lost 4 bases, V lost 6 bases, and 7 bases had no gene match. This CDR3 comprises 14 residues. The CDR3 DNA sequence: TGCAGCGTCCCCGACAGGGGTGCCACCGGGGAGCTGTTTTTT. Its translation is CSVPDRGATGELFF.

V is TRBV4-1 and J is TRBJ2-7, with 9 bases fitting TRBD1. This CDR3 spans 16 amino acids. After removal of 2 bases from V and 3 bases from J, the junction contained 8 bases not matched to a gene. Germline-derived CDR1 and CDR2 are MGHRA and YSYEKL. CDR3 DNA sequence: TGCGCCAGCAGCCAATTGGTACAGGGGGCTCTCTACGAGCAGTACTTC. Translated: CASSQLVQGALYEQYF.

Comments on this clone: One end of the junction fails to match germline, which may point to a read error. This rearrangement joins TRBV30 to TRBJ2-1; TRBD2 aligns across 7 bases. The length of the CDR3 is 12 residues. Per germline, CDR1 GTSNPN and CDR2 SVGIG (reference sequence). DNA of the CDR3: TGTGCCTGGAGTGGGGACTACGATGAGCAGTTCTTC. Its translation is CAWSGDYDEQFF.

V usage is TRBV7-8 and J usage is TRBJ1-5; the D is unclear. Germline CDR1 reads SGHVS; CDR2 reads FQNEAQ. The V end lost 3 bases, the J end lost 0 bases, and 6 bases lay between the germline ends. The CDR3 contains 14 residues. The CDR3 sequence is CASSFDYSNQPQHF. For the CDR3, the DNA is TGTGCCAGCAGCTTTGACTATAGCAATCAGCCCCAGCATTTT.

This sequence joins TRBV6-5 and TRBJ1-5; D might be TRBD1 (6 bases). V was pared by 5 bases and J by 1 base, with 12 bases between. CDR3 length: 15 amino acids. Per germline, CDR1 MNHEY and CDR2 SVGAGI. Written as DNA, the CDR3 is TGTGCCAGCAGTCACGGGGACACAAGCAATCAGCCCCAGCATTTT. This gives the protein CASSHGDTSNQPQHF.

The chain carries TRBV7-9 and TRBJ2-7, with D perhaps being TRBD1 or TRBD2 (5 bases each). This CDR3 contains 14 residues. Germline V CDR1 and CDR2: SEHNR, FQNEAQ (reference sequence). V was trimmed by 6 bases and J by 3 bases, leaving 15 bases between them. The CDR3 DNA reads TGTGCCAGCAGTTACCCCGGGACGGACTACGAGCAGTACTTC. Its translation is CASSYPGTDYEQYF. The whole variable domain, remainder taken from reference TRBV7-9 and TRBJ2-7, is DTGVSQNPRHKITKRGQNVTFRCDPISEHNRLYWYRQTLGQGPEFLTYFQNEAQLEKSRLLSDRFSAERPKGSFSTLEIQRTEQGDSAMYLCASSYPGTDYEQYFGPGTRLTVT.

The CDR3 DNA follows: TGCGCCAGCAGCGCGGCCTACAATGAGCAGTTCTTC. It specifies CASSAAYNEQFF. The chain links TRBV5-1 to TRBJ2-1, with D unclear. Germline V CDR1 and CDR2: SGHRS, YFSETQ. V shed 4 bases and J shed 2 bases, with 4 bases lying between them. This CDR3 is built from 12 residues. Combining the CDR3 with reference TRBV5-1 and TRBJ2-1 gives the whole variable domain KAGVTQTPRYLIKTRGQQVTLSCSPISGHRSVSWYQQTPGQGLQFLFEYFSETQRNKGNFPGRFSGRQFSNSRSEMNVSTLELGDSALYLCASSAAYNEQFFGPGTRLTVL.

The V gene is TRBV4-1, the J gene TRBJ1-2; 7 nucleotides line up with TRBD1. With 5 bases clipped from V and 4 bases from J, the junction kept 7 bases outside the gene matches. This CDR3 is 14 amino acids long. Germline values: CDR1 MGHRA, CDR2 YSYEKL. The CDR3 loop reads CASSAGTELYGYTF. CDR3 coding DNA: TGCGCCAGCAGCGCAGGGACAGAGCTCTATGGCTACACCTTC.